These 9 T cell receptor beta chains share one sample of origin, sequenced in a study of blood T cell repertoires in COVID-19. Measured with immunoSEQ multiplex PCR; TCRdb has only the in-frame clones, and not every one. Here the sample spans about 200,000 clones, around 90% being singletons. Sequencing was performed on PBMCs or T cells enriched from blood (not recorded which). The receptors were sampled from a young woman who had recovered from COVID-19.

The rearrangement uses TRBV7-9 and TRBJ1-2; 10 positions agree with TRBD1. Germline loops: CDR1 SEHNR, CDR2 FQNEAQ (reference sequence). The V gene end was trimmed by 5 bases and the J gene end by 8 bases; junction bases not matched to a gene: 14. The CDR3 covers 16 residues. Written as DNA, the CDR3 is TGTGCCAGCAGCCCGTTTCGCGACAGGGGGCAAGGAGGCTACACCTTC. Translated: CASSPFRDRGQGGYTF.

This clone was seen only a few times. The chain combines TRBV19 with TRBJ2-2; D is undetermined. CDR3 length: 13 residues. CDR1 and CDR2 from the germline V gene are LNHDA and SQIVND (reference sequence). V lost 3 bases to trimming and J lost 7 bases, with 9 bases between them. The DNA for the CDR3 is TGTGCCAGTAGTATTGCAGGATTCGGGGAGCTGTTTTTT. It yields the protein CASSIAGFGELFF.

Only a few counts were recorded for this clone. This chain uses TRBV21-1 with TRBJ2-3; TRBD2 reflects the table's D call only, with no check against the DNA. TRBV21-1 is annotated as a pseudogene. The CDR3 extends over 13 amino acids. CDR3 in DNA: TGTGCCAGCAGCAGGACTAGCACAGATACGCAGTATTTT. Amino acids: CASSRTSTDTQYF.

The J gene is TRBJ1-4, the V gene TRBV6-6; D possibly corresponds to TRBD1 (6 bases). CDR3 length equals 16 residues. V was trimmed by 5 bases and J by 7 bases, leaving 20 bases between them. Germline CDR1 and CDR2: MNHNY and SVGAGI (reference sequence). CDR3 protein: CASSRTFQGYSEKLFF. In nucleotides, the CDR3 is TGTGCCAGCAGTCGAACTTTCCAGGGGTATTCTGAAAAACTGTTTTTT.

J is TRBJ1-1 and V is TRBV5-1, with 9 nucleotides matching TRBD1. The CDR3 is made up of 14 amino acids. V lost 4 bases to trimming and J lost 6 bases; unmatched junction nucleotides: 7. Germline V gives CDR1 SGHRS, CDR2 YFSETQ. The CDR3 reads CASSPGTGIAEAFF. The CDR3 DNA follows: TGCGCCAGCAGCCCTGGGACAGGGATCGCTGAAGCTTTCTTT.

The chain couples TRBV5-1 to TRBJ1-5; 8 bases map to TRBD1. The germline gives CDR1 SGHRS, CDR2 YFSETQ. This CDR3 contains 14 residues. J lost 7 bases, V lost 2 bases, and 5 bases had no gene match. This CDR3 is CASSFGQGGQPQHF. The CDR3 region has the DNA TGCGCCAGCAGCTTCGGACAGGGAGGACAGCCCCAGCATTTT.

CDR3 in DNA: TGCGCCAGCAGCGCTAGTCCCGGGACTAGCGGATCTAGCACAGATACGCAGTATTTT. It specifies CASSASPGTSGSSTDTQYF. This sequence joins TRBV5-1 and TRBJ2-3, with 11 bases fitting TRBD2. In germline, CDR1 is SGHRS, CDR2 YFSETQ. The CDR3 loop spans 19 amino acids. The J segment lost 0 bases and the V segment lost 4 bases, leaving 13 bases of the junction unmatched.

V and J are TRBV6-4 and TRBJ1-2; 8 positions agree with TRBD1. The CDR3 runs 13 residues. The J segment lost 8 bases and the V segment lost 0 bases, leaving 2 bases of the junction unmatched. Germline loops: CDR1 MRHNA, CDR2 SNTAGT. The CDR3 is CASSDSTGDGYTF. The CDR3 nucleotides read TGTGCCAGCAGTGACTCGACAGGGGACGGCTACACCTTC.

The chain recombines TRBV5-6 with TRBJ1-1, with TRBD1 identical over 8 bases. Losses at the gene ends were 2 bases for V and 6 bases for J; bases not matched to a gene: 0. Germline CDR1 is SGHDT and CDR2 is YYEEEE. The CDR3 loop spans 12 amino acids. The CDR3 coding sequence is TGTGCCAGCAGCTTACAGGGGGCTGAAGCTTTCTTT. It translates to CASSLQGAEAFF.